This T cell receptor beta chain was observed in a study of T-cell reconstitution after alpha-beta-depleted transplantation in children. Whole-study findings and limits: It was reported that alpha-beta T cells came from several hundred expanded graft clones (about two months after transplant). Newly made T cells mostly supplied T-cell counts and diversity one year after transplant.

Preparation of the TCRbeta library used unique molecular identifiers. TCRdb re-analysed the PCR reads in MiXCR, keeping a single row per CDR3 protein. Here the sample spans 220,000 or so distinct CDR3 sequences, roughly 8.2% being singletons. This clonotype was observed at least ten times. Antigen unknown. Looked up from germline, CDR1 is ENHRY and CDR2 is SYGVKD. The CDR3 is 19 residues long. V gave up 0 bases and J gave up 1 base; unmatched junction bases: 11. The chain combines TRBV10-3 with TRBJ1-1, with TRBD1 identical over 10 bases. Source: PBMCs, mostly from graft donor cells, taken 180 days after TCRalphabeta/CD19-depleted stem cell transplant. This sequence was found in a male patient younger than 18 who had a stem cell transplant for acute lymphoblastic leukemia, so the T cells may come from the graft donor. The CDR3 here is CAISESTPGQGGRNTEAFF. The CDR3 nucleotides read TGTGCCATCAGTGAGTCGACTCCCGGACAGGGGGGAAGGAACACTGAAGCTTTCTTT.